Each of the 19 T cell receptor beta chains below was sequenced from the same sample in a study of cytomegalovirus exposure and HLA in healthy donors (dated by TCRdb to 2016 to 2017). Libraries were constructed by the immunoSEQ multiplex PCR assay. For the multiplex PCR, a mixture combining 60 forward primers for TCR Vbeta segments and 13 reverse primers for TCR Jbeta segments was used. Sourced from immuneACCESS, this table was stored by TCRdb with only in-frame sequences that have V and J called. A share of the clones is absent; for the studies checked, an unresolved V gene accounts for under half, and the remainder has no known explanation. This sample comprises some 130,000 clones, 80% of them detected only once. Under 3% of the sample belongs to the ten largest clones. Sequenced: PBMCs. The receptor set was obtained from a man aged 25-45 years in good health and CMV-seronegative.

This clone was counted between two and nine times. V is TRBV7-2 and J is TRBJ2-1, with TRBD2 matching 7 bases. V trimming: 0 bases; J trimming: 12 bases; junction bases outside the gene matches: 11. CDR3 length: 15 residues. Germline loops: CDR1 SGHTA, CDR2 FQGNSA. CDR3 coding DNA: TGTGCCAGCAGCTTAGCGCGGGAGATCAGCGGTGGGCAGTTCTTC. It translates to CASSLAREISGGQFF.

The sample holds a few counts of this clone. J is TRBJ1-5 and V is TRBV12-5; a weak D match, TRBD1 (5 bases). Trimming pared 11 bases from V and 5 bases from J, leaving 13 bases between. CDR1 LGHNT and CDR2 FRNRAP come from the germline V gene. The CDR3 spans 12 residues. For the CDR3, the DNA is TGTGCTTCCGGGGGAATCGATCAGCCCCAGCATTTT. Its protein product is CASGGIDQPQHF.

Points on this clone: The same CDR3 also results from other DNA sequences found in this sample. The chain combines TRBV6-1 with TRBJ2-7; 12 bases line up with TRBD2. V lost 0 bases to trimming and J lost 1 base; unmatched junction nucleotides: 4. The CDR3 sequence is 17 residues long. CDR1 is MNHNS, CDR2 SASEGT, per germline. The CDR3 coding sequence is TGTGCCAGCAGTGAAGCCCCGACTAGCGGGAGTTCCTACGAGCAGTACTTC. This sequence encodes CASSEAPTSGSSYEQYF.

The chain is built from TRBV7-8 and TRBJ1-5; D unresolved. The CDR3 extends over 15 amino acids. With 1 base removed from V and 0 bases from J, the gap between germline ends came to 7 bases. Germline-derived CDR1 and CDR2 are SGHVS and FQNEAQ. In DNA, the CDR3 is TGTGCCAGCAGCTTAGAACTCTATAGCAATCAGCCCCAGCATTTT. Protein product: CASSLELYSNQPQHF.

The rearrangement links TRBV19 to TRBJ1-1; the D gene is possibly TRBD1 (5 bases). The germline gives CDR1 LNHDA, CDR2 SQIVND (reference sequence). The CDR3 spans 15 residues. With 6 bases removed from V and 7 bases from J, the gap between germline ends came to 21 bases. The CDR3 bases are TGTGCCAGTAGACTCCGATCCTGGGGGGGGAGTGAAGCTTTCTTT. Translation: CASRLRSWGGSEAFF. Drawing the rest from reference TRBV19 and TRBJ1-1, the complete variable domain is DGGITQSPKYLFRKEGQNVTLSCEQNLNHDAMYWYRQDPGQGLRLIYYSQIVNDFQKGDIAEGYSVSREKKESFPLTVTSAQKNPTAFYLCASRLRSWGGSEAFFGQGTRLTVV.

The chain uses TRBV25-1 and TRBJ2-1; D not resolved. Trimming stripped 8 bases from V and 2 bases from J, with 16 bases between. This CDR3 comprises 15 residues. Germline V gene data show CDR1 as MGHDK and CDR2 as SYGVNS. The CDR3: CASALAQVPYNEQFF. CDR3 nucleotide sequence: TGTGCCAGCGCGCTTGCCCAGGTACCCTACAATGAGCAGTTCTTC.

Regarding this clone: A read error may produce the germline difference seen at one junction end. This sequence joins TRBV29-1 and TRBJ1-2, with no clear D. Germline V gene data show CDR1 as SQVTM and CDR2 as ANQGSEA. CDR3 size: 13 residues. The CDR3 sequence: CSVPLSTNYGYPF. CDR3 sequence (DNA): TGCAGCGTCCCCTTGAGTACGAACTATGGCTACCCCTTC.

The chain uses TRBV5-4 and TRBJ2-5, with 10 bases aligning to TRBD2. The V segment lost 4 bases and the J segment 5 bases; nucleotides outside the gene matches: 8. Looked up from germline, CDR1 is SGHNT and CDR2 is YYREEE (reference sequence). This CDR3 is 15 amino acids long. As DNA, the CDR3 is TGTGCCAGCAGCACCCTAGCGGGAGTTTGGGAGACCCAGTACTTC. Its translation: CASSTLAGVWETQYF.

Note on this clone: At one end, the junction sequence differs from germline, possibly due to a read error. The CDR3 DNA is TGCAGCGTTGCGGCAGGGGGCTACAATCAGCCCCAGAATTTT. Protein product: CSVAAGGYNQPQNF. The chain carries TRBV29-1 and TRBJ1-5; TRBD1 aligns across 8 bases. The CDR3 sequence is 14 residues long. CDR1 is SQVTM and CDR2 is ANQGSEA in the germline V gene.

CDR3 coding DNA: TGTGCCACCAGCAGAGAGGCAGGGATAAACACCGGGGAGCTGTTTTTT. It is translated as CATSREAGINTGELFF. The rearrangement uses TRBV15 and TRBJ2-2; D is possibly TRBD1 (5 bases). V dropped 0 bases and J dropped 2 bases, with 10 bases sitting between them. Looked up from germline, CDR1 is LNHNV and CDR2 is YYDKDF (reference sequence). This CDR3 is 16 amino acids long.

This clone was found a few times. This chain links TRBV2 with TRBJ1-5; 9 positions match TRBD1. This CDR3 is built from 14 residues. After removal of 4 bases from V and 5 bases from J, the junction contained 3 bases not matched to a gene. CDR1 SNHLY and CDR2 FYNNEI come from the germline V gene. CDR3 region: CASSADRGDQPQHF. For the CDR3, the DNA is TGTGCCAGCAGTGCGGACAGGGGCGATCAGCCCCAGCATTTT.

This rearrangement joins TRBV7-2 to TRBJ2-5, with 10 nucleotides matching TRBD2. Germline assignment: CDR1 SGHTA and CDR2 FQGNSA. V was pared by 1 base and J by 5 bases, with 7 bases of the junction left unmatched. The CDR3 sequence is 16 residues long. This chain's CDR3 is CASSLGWTSGPETQYF. CDR3 DNA sequence: TGTGCCAGCAGCTTAGGTTGGACTAGCGGTCCGGAGACCCAGTACTTC.

The V call is TRBV19, the J call TRBJ2-6; a weak D match, TRBD2 (7 bases). The V end lost 7 bases, the J end lost 2 bases, and 21 bases lay between the germline ends. Germline V gene lookup returns CDR1 LNHDA and CDR2 SQIVND (reference sequence). This CDR3 has 18 amino acids. CDR3 in DNA: TGTGCCAGTATAGATGGAGGTTTGGGGGGGCCTGGGGCCAACGTCCTGACTTTC. Protein sequence: CASIDGGLGGPGANVLTF.

The chain combines TRBV2 with TRBJ2-7; 9 nucleotides match TRBD2. The junction had 6 bases not matched to a gene; V was cut back by 0 bases and J by 0 bases. The CDR3 loop spans 17 amino acids. CDR1 is SNHLY, CDR2 FYNNEI, per germline. This chain's CDR3 is CASSEALTSGSSYEQYF. The CDR3 nucleotides read TGTGCCAGCAGTGAAGCTCTCACTAGCGGGTCCTCCTACGAGCAGTACTTC.

The rearrangement joins TRBV28 to TRBJ1-5; 7 bases are shared with TRBD1. The CDR3 is made up of 15 amino acids. V lost 7 bases and J lost 2; bases outside the gene matches: 8. Germline V gene data show CDR1 as MDHEN and CDR2 as SYDVKM. The CDR3 sequence: CASKTGAWGNQPQHF. CDR3 DNA: TGTGCCAGCAAAACAGGGGCTTGGGGCAATCAGCCCCAGCATTTT.

This clone was counted once. The V and J genes are TRBV5-1 and TRBJ2-6, with 9 nucleotides matching TRBD1. Germline lookup yields CDR1 SGHRS and CDR2 YFSETQ. CDR3 length: 17 residues. V shed 2 bases, J shed 3 bases, and the junction held 6 bases outside the gene matches. The CDR3 nucleotides read TGCGCCAGCAGCTTATACAGGGGGCGCGGTGGGGCCAACGTCCTGACTTTC. The encoded protein is CASSLYRGRGGANVLTF.

The chain joins TRBV9 to TRBJ1-1; D is possibly TRBD1 (5 bases). This CDR3 region has 13 residues. The ends were cut back, 6 bases at V and 4 bases at J, with 13 bases in the middle. The germline gives CDR1 SGDLS, CDR2 YYNGEE. The CDR3: CASKGGVSTEAFF. The DNA of the CDR3 is TGTGCCAGCAAAGGAGGGGTTTCCACTGAAGCTTTCTTT.

The V call is TRBV27, the J call TRBJ1-1, with 10 bases lining up with TRBD1. CDR3 length equals 15 residues. Trimming at V came to 6 bases and at J to 2 bases, leaving 6 bases not matched to a gene. The V gene's germline CDR1 is MNHEY and CDR2 SMNVEV (reference sequence). As DNA, the CDR3 is TGTGCCAGCAGACGACAGGGGGCGATCAACACTGAAGCTTTCTTT. Protein: CASRRQGAINTEAFF.

The gene calls are TRBV5-4 and TRBJ2-7, with D unresolved. CDR1 and CDR2 from the germline V gene are SGHNT and YYREEE (reference sequence). Trimming pared 1 base from V and 5 bases from J, leaving 13 bases between. There are 14 residues in the CDR3. Here the CDR3 DNA reads TGTGCCAGCAGCTTGAACAGTTTGGCAAACGAGCAGTACTTC. It translates to CASSLNSLANEQYF.